The clone carrying this T cell receptor beta chain came up once. Assay: immunoSEQ multiplex PCR; the TCRdb copy retains only in-frame clones and omits some. The sample has 14,000 to 15,000 clones, more than 75% seen once; the top ten hold roughly 17%. Germline V gene sequence: CDR1 SEHNR, CDR2 FQNEAQ (reference sequence). The CDR3 contains 15 residues. Trimming removed 5 bases at V and 6 bases at J, with 17 bases between. This sample was included in a study of blood T cell repertoires in COVID-19. This TCR was sampled from a human donor in a cohort sampled during active COVID-19. The chain links TRBV7-9 to TRBJ1-3, with D tentatively TRBD1 (6 bases). Material for sequencing was peripheral blood. CDR3 residues: CASSGYRALENTIYF. In DNA, the CDR3 is TGTGCCAGCAGCGGCTACAGGGCGCTGGAAAACACCATATATTTT.